This passage covers 32 T cell receptor beta chains from one sample sequenced in a study of cytomegalovirus exposure and HLA in healthy donors. The method was immunoSEQ multiplex PCR; TCRdb's version includes in-frame clones alone and lacks a portion of them. The data contain around 200,000 clones, around 88% of them singletons. The sequenced sample consisted of PBMCs. The receptors here all came from a woman between 18 and 29 years old in good health and CMV-seronegative.

V and J are TRBV29-1 and TRBJ2-1; TRBD2 might be the D (5 bases). V dropped 4 bases and J dropped 3 bases, with 13 bases sitting between them. CDR3 size: 14 residues. The V gene's germline CDR1 is SQVTM and CDR2 ANQGSEA. The CDR3, as DNA: TGCAGCGTTGTGGGGTTAGCGCGCTACAATGAGCAGTTCTTC. It codes for CSVVGLARYNEQFF.

V usage is TRBV6-5 and J usage is TRBJ2-1, with 7 nucleotides matching TRBD2. CDR1 and CDR2 (germline): MNHEY, SVGAGI. This CDR3 has 15 residues. Unmatched junction bases numbered 4, after V lost 5 bases and J lost 0 bases. The CDR3 DNA reads as TGTGCCAGCAGTATAGCGGGTAGCTCCTACAATGAGCAGTTCTTC. Its translation: CASSIAGSSYNEQFF.

This chain connects TRBV9 to TRBJ2-3, with 9 nucleotides matching TRBD2. V dropped 1 base and J dropped 2; count of bases not matched to a gene: 5. CDR1 is SGDLS and CDR2 is YYNGEE in the germline V gene. The CDR3 runs 16 residues. CDR3 protein: CASSVSRLADTDTQYF. Here the CDR3 DNA reads TGTGCCAGCAGCGTATCAAGACTAGCGGACACAGATACGCAGTATTTT.

This rearrangement joins TRBV2 to TRBJ1-3; 7 positions agree with TRBD1. V lost 6 bases and J lost 4; bases outside the gene matches: 6. The CDR3 has 14 amino acids. In germline, CDR1 is SNHLY, CDR2 FYNNEI. CDR3 nucleotide sequence: TGTGCCAGCAGCCAGGGGGTTCCAGGAAACACCATATATTTT. Amino acid sequence: CASSQGVPGNTIYF.

This sequence joins TRBV4-3 and TRBJ2-7; no definite D call. The CDR3 covers 13 residues. CDR1 and CDR2 from the germline V gene are LGHNA and YSLEER. V dropped 4 bases and J dropped 0 bases, with 7 bases sitting between them. CDR3 DNA: TGCGCCAGCAGCCCCGGGTACTCCTACGAGCAGTACTTC. Translation gives CASSPGYSYEQYF.

The chain has TRBV4-1 and TRBJ1-1, with a possible D match to TRBD1 (6 bases). CDR3 size: 14 residues. The V end lost 3 bases, the J end lost 0 bases, and 8 bases lay between the germline ends. Germline assignment: CDR1 MGHRA and CDR2 YSYEKL. CDR3 nucleotides: TGCGCCAGCAGCCATGGACAGATGAACACTGAAGCTTTCTTT. This gives the protein CASSHGQMNTEAFF.

DNA for the CDR3: TGCAGCGTTGGGTCTCGGGATGGCTACACCTTC. It is translated as CSVGSRDGYTF. J is TRBJ1-2 and V is TRBV29-1; D is unclear. From germline, CDR1 is SQVTM and CDR2 ANQGSEA. This CDR3 is 11 amino acids long. Between the trimmed V and J ends, which lost 4 bases and 6 bases, there was a span of 9 bases.

The chain recombines TRBV28 with TRBJ1-2, with D possibly being TRBD1 (5 bases). The CDR3 length is 13 residues. V lost 2 bases and J 8 bases, leaving 12 bases between the germline ends. The germline gives CDR1 MDHEN, CDR2 SYDVKM. The CDR3 nucleotides read TGTGCCAGCAGTTTAGGGGGGGAGAGGGGCTACACCTTC. Translated: CASSLGGERGYTF.

V gene TRBV7-8 combines with J gene TRBJ2-7; 13 bases match TRBD2. This CDR3 spans 15 amino acids. Trimming cost V 5 bases and J 3 bases; bases outside gene matches: 4. In germline, CDR1 is SGHVS, CDR2 FQNEAQ. The CDR3 bases are TGTGCCAGCAGCAAGGGACTAGCGGGGAACTACGAGCAGTACTTC. This codes for CASSKGLAGNYEQYF.

The V and J genes are TRBV30 and TRBJ1-5, with D possibly matching TRBD1 (6 bases). The CDR3 length is 14 residues. Looked up from germline, CDR1 is GTSNPN and CDR2 is SVGIG (reference sequence). V was cut by 2 bases and J by 4 bases, with 12 bases left in between. The CDR3 sequence is CAWSTGTDNQPQHF. CDR3 nucleotides: TGTGCCTGGAGTACAGGGACGGATAATCAGCCCCAGCATTTT.

This chain uses TRBV19 with TRBJ2-7; 10 bases are a match to TRBD1. V shed 5 bases and J 7 bases; nucleotides not matched to a gene: 11. The CDR3 loop spans 15 amino acids. Germline V gene lookup returns CDR1 LNHDA and CDR2 SQIVND (reference sequence). CDR3 protein: CASSPRTGGTPEQYF. CDR3 sequence (DNA): TGTGCCAGTAGTCCGCGGACAGGGGGAACCCCTGAGCAGTACTTC.

This chain joins TRBV7-8 and TRBJ1-1, with 7 bases that match TRBD1. CDR3 length: 15 amino acids. Trimming cost V 5 bases and J 2 bases; bases outside gene matches: 8. The V gene's germline CDR1 is SGHVS and CDR2 FQNEAQ. CDR3 nucleotide sequence: TGTGCCAGCAGCGCCCGGAGGGACAGCAACACTGAAGCTTTCTTT. Translation gives CASSARRDSNTEAFF.

The rearrangement joins TRBV7-2 to TRBJ2-7, with 12 bases matching TRBD2. The CDR3 is 16 residues long. V was clipped by 0 bases and J by 8 bases; unmatched bases: 8. CDR1 is SGHTA and CDR2 is FQGNSA in the germline V gene. CDR3: CASSLAWGLAGLQQYF. The CDR3 DNA follows: TGTGCCAGCAGCTTAGCATGGGGACTAGCGGGTTTACAGCAGTACTTC.

This clone was seen only once. The CDR3 sequence: CASSQGLEVSYEQYF. CDR3 bases: TGCGCCAGCAGCCAAGGATTAGAAGTGTCCTACGAGCAGTACTTC. V usage is TRBV4-3 and J usage is TRBJ2-7; no clear D. The germline gives CDR1 LGHNA, CDR2 YSLEER. Trimming removed 1 base at V and 1 base at J, with 11 bases between. There are 15 residues in the CDR3.

This clone was counted only a few times. This sequence joins TRBV5-4 and TRBJ1-5; no clear D. Germline loops: CDR1 SGHNT, CDR2 YYREEE (reference sequence). The CDR3 extends over 14 amino acids. Deletions cut 1 base from V and 1 base from J, with 6 bases between. CDR3 in DNA: TGTGCCAGCAGCTTGAGAGGGAGCAATCAGCCCCAGCATTTT. This encodes CASSLRGSNQPQHF.

The genes are TRBV7-6 and TRBJ2-3; 8 bases align to TRBD1. Germline trimming cut 1 base from V and 4 bases from J; bases unmatched to any gene: 4. CDR3 length: 15 amino acids. The germline V gene has CDR1 SGHVS and CDR2 FNYEAQ. This CDR3 is CASSLVGTGPDTQYF. DNA for the CDR3: TGTGCCAGCAGCTTAGTGGGGACAGGCCCAGATACGCAGTATTTT.

This chain connects TRBV27 to TRBJ2-7; D is perhaps TRBD1 (6 bases). The CDR3 spans 12 residues. CDR1 is MNHEY and CDR2 is SMNVEV in the germline V gene (reference sequence). V was clipped by 7 bases and J by 1 base, with 8 bases between them. As DNA, the CDR3 is TGTGCCAGCACAGGGGCTTCCTACGAGCAGTACTTC. This translates into CASTGASYEQYF.

The chain joins TRBV6-1 to TRBJ1-2; D is unclear. This CDR3 comprises 13 residues. Deletions cut 2 bases from V and 2 bases from J, with 6 bases between. The germline V gene encodes CDR1 MNHNS and CDR2 SASEGT. As DNA, the CDR3 is TGTGCCAGCAGTGAAATAGCCAACTATGGCTACACCTTC. This codes for CASSEIANYGYTF.

This sequence joins TRBV12-1 and TRBJ1-2; TRBD1, the table's D call, was not compared with the DNA. TRBV12-1 constitutes a pseudogene. The CDR3 totals 15 residues. The CDR3 loop is CASSFPRQGGYGYTF. As DNA, the CDR3 is TGTGCCAGCAGCTTCCCTCGACAGGGGGGATATGGCTACACCTTC.

The CDR3 bases are TGTGCCAGCAGTTTAGGCTTGAGGTACAATGAGCAGTTCTTC. Its translation is CASSLGLRYNEQFF. The V gene is TRBV27, the J gene TRBJ2-1; D gene uncertain. Germline V lookup: CDR1 MNHEY, CDR2 SMNVEV (reference sequence). The CDR3 loop spans 14 amino acids. The V end lost 2 bases, the J end lost 4 bases, and 9 bases lay between the germline ends.

This chain connects TRBV13 to TRBJ2-5; TRBD2 agrees at 11 bases. The CDR3 has 16 amino acids. The V segment lost 4 bases and the J segment 5 bases; nucleotides outside the gene matches: 9. Germline CDR1 reads PRHDT; CDR2 reads FYEKMQ (reference sequence). CDR3 protein: CASSWVAGGPRETQYF. The CDR3 nucleotides are TGTGCCAGCAGCTGGGTAGCGGGAGGGCCACGGGAGACCCAGTACTTC.

J is TRBJ2-7 and V is TRBV27; TRBD2 is a possible D gene (6 bases). The germline gives CDR1 MNHEY, CDR2 SMNVEV (reference sequence). V shed 2 bases and J shed 0 bases, with 11 bases lying between them. This CDR3 is 15 amino acids long. The CDR3 DNA reads as TGTGCCAGCAGTTTAATCGGGGGTCTCTCCTACGAGCAGTACTTC. Its protein product is CASSLIGGLSYEQYF.

The chain uses TRBV7-2 and TRBJ2-5; 10 bases align to TRBD2. Germline V lookup: CDR1 SGHTA, CDR2 FQGNSA. After removal of 4 bases from V and 0 bases from J, the junction contained 5 bases not matched to a gene. The CDR3 loop spans 16 amino acids. The CDR3 loop is CASSSSGRAYQETQYF. The DNA of the CDR3 is TGTGCCAGCAGCTCGAGCGGGAGGGCCTACCAAGAGACCCAGTACTTC.

V usage is TRBV5-1 and J usage is TRBJ1-2; TRBD1 agrees at 7 bases. The CDR3 runs 14 residues. CDR1 and CDR2 (germline): SGHRS, YFSETQ. After removal of 5 bases from V and 2 bases from J, the junction contained 6 bases not matched to a gene. The CDR3 region is CASRIETGNYGYTF. The CDR3 DNA follows: TGCGCCAGCAGAATCGAGACAGGGAACTATGGCTACACCTTC. Complete variable domain (other parts from reference TRBV5-1 and TRBJ1-2): KAGVTQTPRYLIKTRGQQVTLSCSPISGHRSVSWYQQTPGQGLQFLFEYFSETQRNKGNFPGRFSGRQFSNSRSEMNVSTLELGDSALYLCASRIETGNYGYTFGSGTRLTVV.

This clone turned up a few times. The J gene is TRBJ1-2, the V gene TRBV6-6, with 12 positions matching TRBD1. Germline trimming cut 5 bases from V and 8 bases from J; bases unmatched to any gene: 3. CDR1 and CDR2 (germline): MNHNY, SVGAGI (reference sequence). This CDR3 region has 13 residues. CDR3 amino acids: CASSRDRGHGYTF. For the CDR3, the DNA is TGTGCCAGCAGTCGGGACAGGGGGCACGGCTACACCTTC.

The chain joins TRBV5-1 to TRBJ2-7, with D possibly TRBD2 on 6 matching bases. Germline V gene sequence: CDR1 SGHRS, CDR2 YFSETQ. The CDR3 covers 16 residues. V was pared by 2 bases and J by 5 bases, with 20 bases between. CDR3 sequence: CASSLRGRGIGDEQYF. The CDR3 DNA sequence: TGCGCCAGCAGCTTAAGGGGCCGGGGGATCGGAGACGAGCAGTACTTC.

The rearrangement joins TRBV2 to TRBJ2-5, with a weak D call TRBD2 (5 bases). The germline V gene encodes CDR1 SNHLY and CDR2 FYNNEI. CDR3 length: 12 amino acids. The CDR3 sequence is CASGLAEETQYF. The DNA for the CDR3 is TGTGCAAGTGGGCTAGCTGAAGAGACCCAGTACTTC.

The sample holds a few counts of this clone. The gene calls are TRBV19 and TRBJ1-5; D perhaps matches TRBD1 (6 bases). Germline V CDR1 and CDR2: LNHDA, SQIVND (reference sequence). The length of the CDR3 is 12 residues. The V gene lost 5 bases and the J gene lost 7 bases, with 9 bases spanning the gap. The CDR3 region has the DNA TGTGCCAGTAGTGAAAGGGGGCAGCCCCAGCATTTT. Translating it yields CASSERGQPQHF.

The V call is TRBV18, the J call TRBJ1-5; no definite D call. Germline V CDR1 and CDR2: KGHSH, LQKENI. This CDR3 comprises 12 residues. Trimming stripped 6 bases from V and 3 bases from J, with 6 bases between. For the CDR3, the DNA is TGTGCCAGCTCCCCCTCCAATCAGCCCCAGCATTTT. Protein sequence: CASSPSNQPQHF.

The genes are TRBV11-2 and TRBJ2-7; 9 bases match TRBD2. J gave up 2 bases and V 4 bases, and 9 bases lay outside the gene matches. The CDR3 runs to 16 residues. The germline V gene encodes CDR1 SGHAT and CDR2 FQNNGV. CDR3 sequence (DNA): TGTGCCAGCAGCTCCTTTAGCGGGAGAGGCCCCTACGAGCAGTACTTC. Encoded protein: CASSSFSGRGPYEQYF.

The chain carries TRBV7-9 and TRBJ2-5; TRBD2 might be the D (6 bases). The V gene lost 6 bases and the J gene lost 0 bases, with 11 bases spanning the gap. Germline V gene lookup returns CDR1 SEHNR and CDR2 FQNEAQ (reference sequence). The length of the CDR3 is 14 residues. The CDR3 nucleotides read TGTGCCAGCAGTCAAAGGAGGGACCAAGAGACCCAGTACTTC. Translation: CASSQRRDQETQYF.

The rearrangement uses TRBV4-2 and TRBJ2-7; 10 nucleotides agree with TRBD2. The CDR3 is 15 residues long. Germline lookup yields CDR1 LGHNA and CDR2 YNFKEQ. Trimming at V came to 1 base and at J to 4 bases, leaving 4 bases not matched to a gene. The CDR3 DNA reads TGTGCCAGCAGCCAAGGAGCGGGAGGGATGTACGAGCAGTACTTC. Translating it yields CASSQGAGGMYEQYF.